These T cell receptor beta chains were read from a single sample in a study of blood T cell repertoires in COVID-19. Repertoires were generated with immunoSEQ multiplex PCR, while TCRdb's copy carries only in-frame clones and drops some. The sample includes about 94,000 clones, around 81% of them seen just once. Sample: peripheral blood. The receptors derive from a man in his 60s with acute or convalescent COVID-19. Both conserved end residues are part of each CDR3. A D gene is named only where the DNA matches it firmly. Not every row has a clone size; where given, it reads once, few, many or a size class.

clone_size d_call j_call v_call cdr3_aa cdr3_nt
NA TRBD1 TRBJ2-7 TRBV9 CASSVGTGGVWEQYF TGTGCCAGCAGCGTGGGGACAGGGGGCGTATGGGAGCAGTACTTC
few NA TRBJ1-2 TRBV4-1 CASSQIRGGYTF TGCGCCAGCAGCCAAATTAGAGGTGGCTACACCTTC
NA TRBD1 TRBJ2-5 TRBV3-1/TRBV3-2 CASSPILRGRGETQYF TGTGCCAGCAGCCCTATTCTCAGGGGGCGCGGAGAGACCCAGTACTTC
NA NA TRBJ1-1 TRBV6-4 CASSDSREATEAFF TGTGCCAGCAGTGACTCCAGGGAGGCGACTGAAGCTTTCTTT
NA TRBD1 TRBJ2-5 TRBV10-2 CASSEGTGGRGMLGETQYF TGCGCCAGCAGTGAGGGGACAGGGGGAAGGGGGATGCTAGGAGAGACCCAGTACTTC
NA NA TRBJ2-1 TRBV10-3 CATRGAGREWEQFF TGTGCCACCCGCGGGGCCGGCAGGGAGTGGGAGCAGTTCTTC
NA NA TRBJ1-5 TRBV6-5 CARGLDNWDQPQHF TGTGCCCGAGGATTGGATAATTGGGATCAGCCCCAGCATTTT
NA NA TRBJ1-1 TRBV19 CASSVPQGLTEAFF TGTGCCAGTAGTGTCCCTCAGGGGTTAACTGAAGCTTTCTTT
NA TRBD1 TRBJ2-3 TRBV28 CASSPTTGGTDTQYF TGTGCCAGCAGTCCTACGACAGGGGGCACAGATACGCAGTATTTT
NA NA TRBJ2-1 TRBV11-3 CASSSRGTDEQFF TGTGCCAGCAGCTCCAGGGGTACCGATGAGCAGTTCTTC
NA NA TRBJ1-1 TRBV19 CASSIKGHLNTEAFF TGTGCCAGTAGTATTAAAGGACACCTGAACACTGAAGCTTTCTTT
NA NA TRBJ1-1 TRBV4-3 CASRAARGEAFF TGCGCCAGCAGGGCCGCGAGGGGGGAAGCTTTCTTT
NA TRBD1 TRBJ1-1 TRBV19 CASSKRNRGEGTEAFF TGTGCCAGTAGTAAACGAAACAGGGGTGAGGGTACTGAAGCTTTCTTT
NA TRBD2 TRBJ2-7 TRBV3-1/TRBV3-2 CASSQDRLASSYEQYF TGTGCCAGCAGCCAAGATCGACTAGCATCGAGCTACGAGCAGTACTTC
once TRBD2 TRBJ2-1 TRBV6-6 CASSPNVPGLAGGRNEQFF TGTGCCAGCAGTCCTAATGTCCCGGGACTAGCGGGGGGTAGGAATGAGCAGTTCTTC
NA NA TRBJ2-7 TRBV29-1 CSVEQGKTYEQYF TGCAGCGTTGAACAGGGCAAAACCTACGAGCAGTACTTC
NA TRBD1 TRBJ2-1 TRBV24-1 CATSGLGQGKDEQFF TGTGCCACCAGTGGTCTGGGACAGGGAAAGGATGAGCAGTTCTTC